Following are 18 T cell receptor beta chains from one sample sequenced in a study of siplizumab effects on memory and regulatory T cells. Repertoires were generated with immunoSEQ multiplex PCR, while TCRdb's copy carries only in-frame clones and drops some. The table shows about 100,000 clones, with around 90% occurring only once. The sequenced sample was CD4+ T cells sorted from blood. The receptors here all came from a human donor in good health.

CDR3 loop: CASSLRQADSPLHF. DNA of the CDR3: TGTGCCAGCAGCTTACGACAGGCCGATTCACCCCTCCACTTT. The V and J genes are TRBV7-6 and TRBJ1-6, with a possible D match to TRBD1 (6 bases). CDR3 length equals 14 residues. Germline assignment: CDR1 SGHVS and CDR2 FNYEAQ. The V end lost 2 bases, the J end lost 8 bases, and 10 bases lay between the germline ends.

The chain combines TRBV7-7 with TRBJ2-7; perhaps TRBD1 as D (6 bases). V was clipped by 5 bases and J by 4 bases, with 21 bases between them. Germline CDR1 SSHAT, CDR2 FNYEAQ (reference sequence). There are 16 residues in the CDR3. The CDR3 loop is CASSREEGDPSYEQYF. In nucleotides, the CDR3 is TGTGCCAGCAGCCGCGAAGAGGGGGACCCCTCGTACGAGCAGTACTTC.

The chain has TRBV7-2 and TRBJ2-5, with 9 bases lining up with TRBD2. Germline lookup yields CDR1 SGHTA and CDR2 FQGNSA. This CDR3 contains 15 residues. With V trimmed by 4 bases and J by 10 bases, 13 bases remained unmatched. The CDR3 DNA is TGTGCCAGCAGCTCCGGACTAGCGACGGGGGGGAACCAGTACTTC. It is translated as CASSSGLATGGNQYF.

This sequence joins TRBV6-6 and TRBJ2-3, with D tentatively TRBD1 (5 bases). Trimming took 0 bases from V and 4 from J, leaving 14 bases between them. The CDR3 contains 16 residues. The V gene's germline CDR1 is MNHNY and CDR2 SVGAGI (reference sequence). The chain's CDR3 is CASSYSTPGWPDTQYF. The CDR3 region has the DNA TGTGCCAGCAGTTACTCGACCCCAGGGTGGCCAGATACGCAGTATTTT.

This rearrangement joins TRBV4-3 to TRBJ2-5, with D tentatively TRBD2 (7 bases). Trimming shortened V by 0 bases and J by 1 base, and 18 bases separated the two germline ends. Germline lookup yields CDR1 LGHNA and CDR2 YSLEER. The CDR3 covers 18 residues. The CDR3: CASSQDLGGASSQETQYF. The CDR3 DNA sequence: TGCGCCAGCAGCCAAGATCTAGGGGGGGCCTCTTCCCAAGAGACCCAGTACTTC.

V is TRBV5-1 and J is TRBJ2-5; TRBD2 aligns across 10 bases. The CDR3 is 16 residues long. V gave up 0 bases and J gave up 4 bases; unmatched junction bases: 6. CDR1 and CDR2 (germline): SGHRS, YFSETQ. The CDR3: CASSLGSSGGGETQYF. In DNA form, the CDR3 reads TGCGCCAGCAGCTTGGGATCTAGCGGGGGCGGAGAGACCCAGTACTTC. Full variable domain (outside the CDR3, taken from reference TRBV5-1 and TRBJ2-5): KAGVTQTPRYLIKTRGQQVTLSCSPISGHRSVSWYQQTPGQGLQFLFEYFSETQRNKGNFPGRFSGRQFSNSRSEMNVSTLELGDSALYLCASSLGSSGGGETQYFGPGTRLLVL.

The chain uses TRBV7-3 and TRBJ2-3; D may be TRBD1 or TRBD2 (5 bases each). V lost 2 bases and J lost 2, with 11 bases in between. The CDR3 is 15 residues long. The V gene's germline CDR1 is SGHTA and CDR2 FQGTGA. CDR3 coding DNA: TGTGCCAGCAGCTTATTGGGACCAAACACAGATACGCAGTATTTT. Its protein product is CASSLLGPNTDTQYF.

CDR3 protein: CASSRDLSGNTIYF. DNA of the CDR3: TGCGCCAGCAGCCGGGACCTCTCTGGAAACACCATATATTTT. This chain joins TRBV4-1 and TRBJ1-3, with D tentatively TRBD1 (5 bases). The CDR3 is 14 residues long. Germline CDR1 and CDR2: MGHRA and YSYEKL. V lost 4 bases and J lost 0, with 7 bases in between.

Only one count was recorded for this clone. The chain joins TRBV5-5 to TRBJ2-7; TRBD2 matches at 8 bases. V was clipped by 1 base and J by 5 bases; unmatched bases: 5. This CDR3 spans 14 amino acids. CDR1 SGHKS and CDR2 YYEKEE come from the germline V gene (reference sequence). CDR3: CASSLTSGWHEQYF. In nucleotides, the CDR3 is TGTGCCAGCAGCTTGACTAGCGGTTGGCACGAGCAGTACTTC.

Worth noting for this clone: The same CDR3 is also encoded by other DNA sequences in this sample. The chain couples TRBV9 to TRBJ1-1; D gene ambiguous. This CDR3 comprises 13 residues. CDR1 SGDLS and CDR2 YYNGEE come from the germline V gene. Trimming took 0 bases from V and 0 from J, leaving 3 bases between them. The CDR3 region is CASSVALNTEAFF. The DNA of the CDR3 is TGTGCCAGCAGCGTAGCGCTGAACACTGAAGCTTTCTTT.

This clone was detected a few times. The chain joins TRBV5-4 to TRBJ2-1; TRBD2 agrees at 11 bases. The CDR3 is 16 amino acids. Germline lookup yields CDR1 SGHNT and CDR2 YYREEE (reference sequence). V shed 4 bases and J 8 bases; nucleotides not matched to a gene: 11. The CDR3 DNA is TGTGCCAGCAGCGGACCGGGACTAGCGGTGCCCGATGAGCAGTTCTTC. It encodes CASSGPGLAVPDEQFF.

This clone was picked up a small number of times. The V and J genes are TRBV6-5 and TRBJ1-3; a weak D match, TRBD1 (6 bases). This CDR3 contains 14 residues. V was pared by 2 bases and J by 4 bases, with 9 bases between. CDR1 MNHEY and CDR2 SVGAGI come from the germline V gene. The CDR3 nucleotides read TGTGCCAGCAGTTACGTAACAGGGGGAAACACCATATATTTT. It specifies CASSYVTGGNTIYF.

The chain couples TRBV19 to TRBJ2-6, with D hard to call. Germline V gene data show CDR1 as LNHDA and CDR2 as SQIVND (reference sequence). V gave up 2 bases and J gave up 0 bases, with 11 bases separating them. The CDR3 extends over 17 amino acids. The CDR3 DNA is TGTGCCAGTAGTATATACGTCACAGCCTCTGGGGCCAACGTCCTGACTTTC. It codes for CASSIYVTASGANVLTF.

The CDR3 reads CASSLRGSGNTIYF. The CDR3 DNA reads as TGTGCCAGCAGCTTACGGGGCTCTGGAAACACCATATATTTT. The chain carries TRBV7-9 and TRBJ1-3; D is undetermined. Trimming left V 2 bases short and J 0 bases short, with 5 bases between. The CDR3 extends over 14 amino acids. The germline V gene has CDR1 SEHNR and CDR2 FQNEAQ (reference sequence). Full variable domain (missing parts from reference TRBV7-9 and TRBJ1-3): DTGVSQNPRHKITKRGQNVTFRCDPISEHNRLYWYRQTLGQGPEFLTYFQNEAQLEKSRLLSDRFSAERPKGSFSTLEIQRTEQGDSAMYLCASSLRGSGNTIYFGEGSWLTVV.

This sequence joins TRBV2 and TRBJ2-2; 7 bases map to TRBD1. The length of the CDR3 is 15 residues. The ends lost 6 bases at V and 2 bases at J; junction bases unmatched: 6. CDR1 is SNHLY, CDR2 FYNNEI, per germline. The DNA of the CDR3 is TGTGCCAGCAGGGGGGACAGCCTTAACACCGGGGAGCTGTTTTTT. It codes for CASRGDSLNTGELFF.

The rearrangement joins TRBV19 to TRBJ1-2; tentatively, D is TRBD1 (6 bases). The CDR3 length is 16 residues. V lost 5 bases, J lost 4 bases, and 20 bases lay in between. The germline V gene encodes CDR1 LNHDA and CDR2 SQIVND (reference sequence). The CDR3 region is CASSSVVTGTGYGYTF. The CDR3 DNA sequence: TGTGCCAGTAGTTCAGTCGTAACAGGGACCGGCTATGGCTACACCTTC. Filled out from reference TRBV19 and TRBJ1-2, the complete variable domain reads DGGITQSPKYLFRKEGQNVTLSCEQNLNHDAMYWYRQDPGQGLRLIYYSQIVNDFQKGDIAEGYSVSREKKESFPLTVTSAQKNPTAFYLCASSSVVTGTGYGYTFGSGTRLTVV.

The chain recombines TRBV6-5 with TRBJ2-2, with TRBD1 matching over 7 bases. Unmatched junction bases numbered 2, after V lost 0 bases and J lost 1 base. The length of the CDR3 is 16 residues. Germline values: CDR1 MNHEY, CDR2 SVGAGI. The CDR3 DNA is TGTGCCAGCAGTTACTCCGGGACAGTGAACACCGGGGAGCTGTTTTTT. Amino acids: CASSYSGTVNTGELFF.

V usage is TRBV4-2 and J usage is TRBJ1-3; D gene uncertain. V gave up 0 bases and J gave up 2 bases, with 11 bases separating them. CDR3 length: 16 amino acids. Germline V gene lookup returns CDR1 LGHNA and CDR2 YNFKEQ. CDR3 protein: CASSQEEGRAGNTIYF. CDR3 nucleotides: TGTGCCAGCAGCCAAGAGGAAGGACGAGCTGGAAACACCATATATTTT.